This T cell receptor (beta chain) is drawn from a study of shared clonotypes between healthy human individuals. Study outcomes and limitations: Relative to memory subsets, naive subsets generally showed larger estimated richness. Blood was the sole source, and tissue repertoires probably differ.

Turning to this clone: The target antigen is unknown. The identical CDR3 is also encoded by other nucleotide sequences in the sample.

Deletions cut 5 bases from V and 2 bases from J, with 10 bases between. The germline CDR1 and CDR2 sequences are LNHDA and SQIVND (reference sequence). The CDR3 contains 13 residues. Original methodology: Junction-only immunoSEQ data arrived without quality scores, meaning filtering differed. Profiling relied on immunoSEQ multiplex PCR, and the TCRdb table lists in-frame clones only, not all of them. The V and J calls and clone size come from that table; D and trimming were worked out from the DNA. The sample has some 1.5 million clones; roughly 97% are singletons. The source is a man younger than 45 in good health. The material sequenced was naive CD4+ T cells sorted from blood. Indicated subset: CD45RA+ positively selected. The chain links TRBV19 to TRBJ2-7; D may be TRBD1 (6 bases). DNA of the CDR3: TGTGCCAGTAGTCCGACAGGCGCCTACGAGCAGTACTTC. It encodes CASSPTGAYEQYF.